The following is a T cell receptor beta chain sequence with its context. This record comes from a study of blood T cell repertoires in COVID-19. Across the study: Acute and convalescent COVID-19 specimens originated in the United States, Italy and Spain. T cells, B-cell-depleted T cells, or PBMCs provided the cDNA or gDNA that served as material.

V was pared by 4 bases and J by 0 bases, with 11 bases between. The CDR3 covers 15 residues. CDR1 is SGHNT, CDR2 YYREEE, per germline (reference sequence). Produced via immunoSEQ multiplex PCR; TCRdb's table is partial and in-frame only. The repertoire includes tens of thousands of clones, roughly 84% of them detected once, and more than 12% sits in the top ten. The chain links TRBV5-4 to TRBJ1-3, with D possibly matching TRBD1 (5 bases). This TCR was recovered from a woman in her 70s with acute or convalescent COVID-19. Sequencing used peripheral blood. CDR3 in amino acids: CASSPGLYSGNTIYF. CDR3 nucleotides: TGTGCCAGCAGCCCAGGGTTATACTCTGGAAACACCATATATTTT.